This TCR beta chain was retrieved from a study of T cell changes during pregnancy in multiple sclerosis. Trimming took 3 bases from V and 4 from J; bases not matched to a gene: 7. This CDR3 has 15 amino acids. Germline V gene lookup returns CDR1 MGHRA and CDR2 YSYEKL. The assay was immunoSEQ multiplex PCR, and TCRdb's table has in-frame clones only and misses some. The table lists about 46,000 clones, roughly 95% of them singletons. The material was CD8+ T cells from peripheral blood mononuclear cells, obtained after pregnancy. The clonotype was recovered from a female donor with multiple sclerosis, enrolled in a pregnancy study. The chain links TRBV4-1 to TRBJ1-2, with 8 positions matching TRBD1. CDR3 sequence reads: CASSQTGTGVYGYTF. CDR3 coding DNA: TGCGCCAGCAGCCAGACCGGGACAGGAGTCTATGGCTACACCTTC.